The 3 T cell receptor beta chains presented below share a single source sample, sequenced in a study of CD8+CD57+ T cells in acquired aplastic anemia. Genomic DNA templated the TCR beta VDJ and CDR3 profiling. TCRdb used MiXCR to reprocess the reads, holding one entry per CDR3 protein. The data hold 350,000 to 450,000 distinct CDR3 sequences, with around 72% observed a single time. The sequenced sample consisted of sorted CD4+, CD8+, or CD8+CD57+ T cells (not recorded which) from PBMCs. Receptors originate from a human donor in good health, serving as a control.

The chain combines TRBV7-2 with TRBJ1-1; the D gene is possibly TRBD1 (5 bases). The CDR3 totals 15 residues. Trimming removed 5 bases from V and 13 bases from J, with 26 bases in between. The germline V gene has CDR1 SGHTA and CDR2 FQGNSA. In DNA, the CDR3 is TGTGCCAGCAGCCCGGGACGAGCGAGGGGATACGAGCATTTCTTT. Protein: CASSPGRARGYEHFF.

This clonotype has more than one count but fewer than ten. The chain carries TRBV25-1 and TRBJ2-3, with 8 bases lining up with TRBD2. Trimming cost V 8 bases and J 3 bases; bases outside gene matches: 1. This CDR3 has 12 residues. Germline CDR1 reads MGHDK; CDR2 reads SYGVNS. CDR3 residues: CASAGGTDTQYF. The DNA of the CDR3 is TGTGCCAGCGCGGGGGGTACAGATACGCAGTATTTT. Based on the CDR3 plus reference TRBV25-1 and TRBJ2-3, the full variable domain is EADIYQTPRYLVIGTGKKITLECSQTMGHDKMYWYQQDPGMELHLIHYSYGVNSTEKGDLSSESTVSRIRTEHFPLTLESARPSHTSQYLCASAGGTDTQYFGPGTRLTVL.

This clonotype was seen ten or more times. The V call is TRBV4-3, the J call TRBJ2-5, with TRBD2 matching 13 bases. V lost 3 bases, J lost 3 bases, and 7 bases stayed unmatched. The germline V gene encodes CDR1 LGHNA and CDR2 YSLEER. The CDR3 contains 17 residues. The CDR3 spells CASSQHGLAGAEETQYF. The CDR3 bases are TGCGCCAGCAGCCAGCACGGACTAGCGGGGGCCGAAGAGACCCAGTACTTC.